This TCR beta chain was retrieved from a study of cytomegalovirus exposure and HLA in healthy donors. A note on this clone: Its specificity is unknown.

PCR involved 60 Vbeta and 13 Jbeta primers. The assay was immunoSEQ multiplex PCR, and TCRdb's table has in-frame clones only and misses some. The repertoire includes approximately 240,000 clones, roughly 80% of them detected once, and 4.5% to 6% sits in the top ten. The CDR3 consists of 16 residues. After removal of 3 bases from V and 5 bases from J, the junction contained 6 bases not matched to a gene. CDR1 KGHSH and CDR2 LQKENI come from the germline V gene. Findings and limits, study-wide: Within a later analysis, the majority of CMV-associated TCR beta chains appeared HLA-restricted. It was reported that the classifier diagnosed cytomegalovirus status with high specificity and sensitivity in both the original and validation cohorts.

The chain is built from TRBV18 and TRBJ2-1, with 11 positions matching TRBD2. The receptor was isolated from a woman in her thirties or forties in good health and CMV-seropositive. Sample: PBMCs. The CDR3 is CASSPSLAGADNEQFF. The CDR3, as DNA: TGTGCCAGCTCACCTTCACTAGCGGGGGCCGACAATGAGCAGTTCTTC.